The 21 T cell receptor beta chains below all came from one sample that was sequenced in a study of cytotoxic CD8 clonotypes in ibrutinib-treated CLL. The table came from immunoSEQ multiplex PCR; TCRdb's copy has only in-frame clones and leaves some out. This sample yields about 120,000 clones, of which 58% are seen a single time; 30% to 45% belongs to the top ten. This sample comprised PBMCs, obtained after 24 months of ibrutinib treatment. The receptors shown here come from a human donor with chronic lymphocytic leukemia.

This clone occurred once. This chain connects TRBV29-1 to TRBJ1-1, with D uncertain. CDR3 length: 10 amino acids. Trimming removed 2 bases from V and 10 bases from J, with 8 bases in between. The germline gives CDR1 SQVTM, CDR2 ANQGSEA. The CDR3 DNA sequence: TGCAGCGTTGAATCGGGTCGAGCTTTCTTT. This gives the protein CSVESGRAFF.

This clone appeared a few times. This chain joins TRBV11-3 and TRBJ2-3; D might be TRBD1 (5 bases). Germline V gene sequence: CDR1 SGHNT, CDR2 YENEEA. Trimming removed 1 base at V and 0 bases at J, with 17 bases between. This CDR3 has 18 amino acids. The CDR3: CASSLVGAGASSTDTQYF. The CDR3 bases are TGTGCCAGCAGCTTAGTTGGGGCAGGCGCCTCTAGCACAGATACGCAGTATTTT. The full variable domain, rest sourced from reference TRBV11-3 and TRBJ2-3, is EAGVVQSPRYKIIEKKQPVAFWCNPISGHNTLYWYLQNLGQGPELLIRYENEEAVDDSQLPKDRFSAERLKGVDSTLKIQPAELGDSAVYLCASSLVGAGASSTDTQYFGPGTRLTVL.

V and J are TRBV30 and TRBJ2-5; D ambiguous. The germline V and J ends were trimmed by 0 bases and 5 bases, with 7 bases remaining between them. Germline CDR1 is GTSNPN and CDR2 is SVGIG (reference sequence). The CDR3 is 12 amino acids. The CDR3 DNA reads TGTGCCTGGAGTGTACACAGCGAGACCCAGTACTTC. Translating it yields CAWSVHSETQYF.

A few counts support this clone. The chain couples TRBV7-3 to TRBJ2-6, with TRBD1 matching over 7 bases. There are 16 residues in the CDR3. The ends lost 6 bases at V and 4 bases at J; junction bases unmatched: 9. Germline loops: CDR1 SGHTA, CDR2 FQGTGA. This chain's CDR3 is CASSYRQGAGANVLTF. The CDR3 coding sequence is TGTGCCAGCAGTTATAGACAGGGTGCAGGGGCCAACGTCCTGACTTTC.

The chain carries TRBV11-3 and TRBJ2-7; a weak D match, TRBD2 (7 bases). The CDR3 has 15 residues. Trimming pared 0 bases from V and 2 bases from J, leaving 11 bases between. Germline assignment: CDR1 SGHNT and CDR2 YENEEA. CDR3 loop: CASSLDGGGTYEQYF. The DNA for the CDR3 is TGTGCCAGCAGCTTAGACGGCGGGGGCACCTACGAGCAGTACTTC.

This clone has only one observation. CDR3 in DNA: TGTGCCAGCAGCCCCCGGGCGGTACGGGGCACCGGGGAGCTGTTTTTT. Amino acids: CASSPRAVRGTGELFF. The chain links TRBV11-3 to TRBJ2-2; a weak D match, TRBD2 (5 bases). V dropped 5 bases and J dropped 4 bases, with 17 bases sitting between them. Germline CDR1 reads SGHNT; CDR2 reads YENEEA. The CDR3 is 16 residues long.

The CDR3 loop is CASSEVGGGNEQFF. Written as DNA, the CDR3 is TGTGCCAGCAGTGAAGTAGGGGGAGGCAATGAGCAGTTCTTC. The chain joins TRBV6-1 to TRBJ2-1; possibly TRBD1 or TRBD2 for D (6 bases each). Germline V gene data show CDR1 as MNHNS and CDR2 as SASEGT. Trimming removed 1 base from V and 6 bases from J, with 10 bases in between. The CDR3 has 14 amino acids.

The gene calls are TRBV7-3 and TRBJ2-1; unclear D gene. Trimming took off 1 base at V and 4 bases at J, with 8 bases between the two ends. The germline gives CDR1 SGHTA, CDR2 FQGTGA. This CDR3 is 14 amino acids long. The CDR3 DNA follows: TGTGCCAGCAGCTTAAGTGGCGCTTACAATGAGCAGTTCTTC. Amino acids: CASSLSGAYNEQFF.

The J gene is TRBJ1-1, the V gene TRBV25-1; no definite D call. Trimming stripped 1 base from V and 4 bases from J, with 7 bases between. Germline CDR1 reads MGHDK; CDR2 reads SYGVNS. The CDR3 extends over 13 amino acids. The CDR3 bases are TGTGCCAGCAGTGAATGGGAGACCACTGAAGCTTTCTTT. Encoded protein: CASSEWETTEAFF.

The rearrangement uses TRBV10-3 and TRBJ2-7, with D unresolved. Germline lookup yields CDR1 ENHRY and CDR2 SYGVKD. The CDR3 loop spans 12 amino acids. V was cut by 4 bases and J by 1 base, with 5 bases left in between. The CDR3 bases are TGTGCCATCAGTGTTCAGTCCTACGAGCAGTACTTC. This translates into CAISVQSYEQYF.

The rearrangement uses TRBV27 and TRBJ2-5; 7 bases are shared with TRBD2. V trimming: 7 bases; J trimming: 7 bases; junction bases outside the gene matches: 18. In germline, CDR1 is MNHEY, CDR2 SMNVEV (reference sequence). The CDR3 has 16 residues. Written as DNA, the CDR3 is TGTGCCAGCAACTCCGTCTCTAGCGGAACCCTACGGACCCAGTACTTC. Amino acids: CASNSVSSGTLRTQYF.

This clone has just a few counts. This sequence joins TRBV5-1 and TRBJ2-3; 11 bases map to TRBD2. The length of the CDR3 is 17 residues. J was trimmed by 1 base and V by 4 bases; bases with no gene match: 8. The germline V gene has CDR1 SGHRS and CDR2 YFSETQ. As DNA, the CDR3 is TGCGCCAGCAGCCCCACCCTAGCGGGGGGTCGCACAGATACGCAGTATTTT. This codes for CASSPTLAGGRTDTQYF.

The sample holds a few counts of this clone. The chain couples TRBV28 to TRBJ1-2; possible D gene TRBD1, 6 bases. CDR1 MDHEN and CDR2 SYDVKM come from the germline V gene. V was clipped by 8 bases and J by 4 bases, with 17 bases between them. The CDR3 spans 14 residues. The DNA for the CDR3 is TGTGCCAGCCATGGAGGCGGGACACCCTATGGCTACACCTTC. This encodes CASHGGGTPYGYTF.

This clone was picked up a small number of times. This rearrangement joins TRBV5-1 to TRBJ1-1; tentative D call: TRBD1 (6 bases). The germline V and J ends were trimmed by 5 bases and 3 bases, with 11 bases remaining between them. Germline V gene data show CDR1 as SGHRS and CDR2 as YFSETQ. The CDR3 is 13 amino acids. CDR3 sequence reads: CASSGGLHTEAFF. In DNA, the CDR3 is TGCGCCAGCAGTGGGGGCCTGCACACTGAAGCTTTCTTT.

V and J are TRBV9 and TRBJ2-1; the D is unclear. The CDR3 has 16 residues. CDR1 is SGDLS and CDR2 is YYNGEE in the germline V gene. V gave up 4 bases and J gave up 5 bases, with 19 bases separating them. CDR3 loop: CASSPLRPNWDNEQFF. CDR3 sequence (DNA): TGTGCCAGCAGCCCACTCAGGCCAAATTGGGACAATGAGCAGTTCTTC.

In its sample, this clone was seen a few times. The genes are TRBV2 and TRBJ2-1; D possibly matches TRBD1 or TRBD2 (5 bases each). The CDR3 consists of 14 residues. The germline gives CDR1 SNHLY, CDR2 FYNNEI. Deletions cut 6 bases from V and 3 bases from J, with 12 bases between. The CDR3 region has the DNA TGTGCCAGCAGCGACTACAGGATCTACAATGAGCAGTTCTTC. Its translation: CASSDYRIYNEQFF.

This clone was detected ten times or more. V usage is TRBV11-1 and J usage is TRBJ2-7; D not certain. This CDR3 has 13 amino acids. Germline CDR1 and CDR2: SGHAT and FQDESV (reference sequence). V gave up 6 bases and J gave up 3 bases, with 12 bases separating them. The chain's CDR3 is CASSPDGFYEQYF. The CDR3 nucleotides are TGTGCCAGCAGTCCCGATGGGTTCTACGAGCAGTACTTC.

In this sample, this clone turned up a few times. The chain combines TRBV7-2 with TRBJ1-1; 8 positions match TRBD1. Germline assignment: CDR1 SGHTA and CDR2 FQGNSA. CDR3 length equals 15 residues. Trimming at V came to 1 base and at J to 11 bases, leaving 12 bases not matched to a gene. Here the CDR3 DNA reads TGTGCCAGCAGCTTAGATCCCGGGACAGGTGGGAAGGCTTTCTTT. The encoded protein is CASSLDPGTGGKAFF.

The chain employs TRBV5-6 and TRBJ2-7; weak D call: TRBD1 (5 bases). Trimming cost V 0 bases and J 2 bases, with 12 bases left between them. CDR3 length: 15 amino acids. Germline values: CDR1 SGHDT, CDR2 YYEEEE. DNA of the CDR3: TGTGCCAGCAGCTTGGGAAGGATAGGGGCCTACGAGCAGTACTTC. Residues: CASSLGRIGAYEQYF.

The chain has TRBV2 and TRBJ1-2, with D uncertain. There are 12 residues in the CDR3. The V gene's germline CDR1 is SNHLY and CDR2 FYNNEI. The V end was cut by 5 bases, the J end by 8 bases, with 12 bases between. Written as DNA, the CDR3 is TGTGCCAGCAGTCCTTTGACCTACGGCTACACCTTC. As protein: CASSPLTYGYTF.

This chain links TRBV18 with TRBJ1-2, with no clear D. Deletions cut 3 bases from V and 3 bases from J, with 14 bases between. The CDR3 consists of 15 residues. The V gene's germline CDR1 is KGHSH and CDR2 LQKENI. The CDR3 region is CASSPPGYGDYGYTF. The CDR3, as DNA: TGTGCCAGCTCACCTCCCGGCTACGGGGACTATGGCTACACCTTC.